This T cell receptor beta chain was captured by sequencing in a study of cytomegalovirus exposure and HLA in healthy donors. Study findings and constraints: Overall, roughly 150 TCR beta chains were annotated as cytomegalovirus-associated.

Per germline, CDR1 MDHEN and CDR2 SYDVKM. CDR3 length equals 13 residues. The J segment lost 7 bases and the V segment lost 5 bases, leaving 2 bases of the junction unmatched. TCRdb keeps only in-frame clones here, not all; method: immunoSEQ multiplex PCR. The table records 130,000 or so clones, roughly nine tenths of them present only once. Worth noting for this clone: Its antigen is currently unknown.

The TCR originated in a woman between 18 and 30 years old in good health and CMV-seropositive. Material for sequencing was PBMCs. The V and J genes are TRBV28 and TRBJ2-1; TRBD1 matches 10 bases. CDR3 DNA: TGTGCCAGCAGTCCGGACAGGGGGAATGAGCAGTTCTTC. This translates into CASSPDRGNEQFF.